The sample holds many counts of the clone carrying this T cell receptor (beta chain). These data come from a study of shared clonotypes between healthy human individuals. CDR3 length: 18 amino acids. Unmatched junction bases numbered 12, after V lost 3 bases and J lost 5 bases. Assay: immunoSEQ multiplex PCR; the TCRdb copy retains only in-frame clones and omits some. The table records about 680,000 clones, around 72% of them present only once. The TCR originated in a woman aged 30 to 39 in good health. The chain couples TRBV23-1 to TRBJ2-2; 10 nucleotides line up with TRBD1. TRBV23-1 is flagged as an ORF with uncertain function. Sample: memory CD4+ T cells sorted from blood. The subset is: CD45RA-negative fraction. CDR3 amino acids: CASSHYRDRGDGTGELFF. CDR3 coding DNA: TGCGCCAGCAGTCACTACCGGGACAGGGGTGATGGGACCGGGGAGCTGTTTTTT.